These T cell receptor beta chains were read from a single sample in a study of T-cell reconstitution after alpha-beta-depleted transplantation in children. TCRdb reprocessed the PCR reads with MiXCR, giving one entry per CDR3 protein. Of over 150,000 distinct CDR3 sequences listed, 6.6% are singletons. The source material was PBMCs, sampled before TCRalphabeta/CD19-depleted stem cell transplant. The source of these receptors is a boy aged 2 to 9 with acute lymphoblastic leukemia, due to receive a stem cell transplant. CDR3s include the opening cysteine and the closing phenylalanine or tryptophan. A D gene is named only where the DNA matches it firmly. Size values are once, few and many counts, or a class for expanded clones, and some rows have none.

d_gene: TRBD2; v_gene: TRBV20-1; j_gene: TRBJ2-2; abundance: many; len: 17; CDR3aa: CSARPTGLAGGGGELFF; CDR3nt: TGCAGTGCTAGACCAACCGGACTAGCGGGAGGGGGCGGGGAGCTGTTTTTT
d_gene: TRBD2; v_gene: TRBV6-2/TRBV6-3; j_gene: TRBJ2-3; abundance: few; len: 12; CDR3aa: CASSRGAGLPYF; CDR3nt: TGTGCCAGCAGTAGAGGAGCGGGGCTCCCGTATTTT
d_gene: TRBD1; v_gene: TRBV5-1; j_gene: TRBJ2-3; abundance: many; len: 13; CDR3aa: CASSTGSTDTQYF; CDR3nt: TGCGCCAGCTCGACAGGGAGCACAGATACGCAGTATTTT
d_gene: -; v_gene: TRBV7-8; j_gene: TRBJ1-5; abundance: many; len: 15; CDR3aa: CASSLEGRVNQPQHF; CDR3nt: TGTGCCAGCAGCTTAGAGGGGAGGGTTAATCAGCCCCAGCATTTT
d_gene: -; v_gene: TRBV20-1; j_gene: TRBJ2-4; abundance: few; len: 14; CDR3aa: CSARKTEAKNIQYF; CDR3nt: TGCAGTGCTAGAAAAACAGAAGCCAAAAACATTCAGTACTTC
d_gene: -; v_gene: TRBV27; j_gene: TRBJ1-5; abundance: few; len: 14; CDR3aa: CASSLTGSNQPQHF; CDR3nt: TGTGCCAGCAGTTTAACGGGGTCCAATCAGCCCCAGCATTTT
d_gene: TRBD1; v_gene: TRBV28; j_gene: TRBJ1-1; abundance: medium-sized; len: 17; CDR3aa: CASSLSLYGQGGTEAFF; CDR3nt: TGTGCCAGCAGCTTAAGCCTATACGGACAGGGGGGAACTGAAGCTTTCTTT
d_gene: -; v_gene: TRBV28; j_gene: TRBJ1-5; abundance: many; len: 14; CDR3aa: CASSPTYSNQPQHF; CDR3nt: TGTGCCAGCAGTCCGACGTATAGCAATCAGCCCCAGCATTTT
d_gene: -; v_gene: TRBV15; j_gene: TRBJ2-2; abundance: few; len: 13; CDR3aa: CATSIHNTGELFF; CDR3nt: TGTGCCACCAGCATACATAACACCGGGGAGCTGTTTTTT
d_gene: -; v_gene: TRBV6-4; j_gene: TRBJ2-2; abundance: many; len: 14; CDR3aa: CASSENDGLGELFF; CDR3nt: TGTGCCAGCAGTGAGAATGATGGCCTCGGGGAGCTGTTTTTT
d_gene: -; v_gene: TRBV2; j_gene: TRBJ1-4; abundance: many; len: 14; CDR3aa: CASRFTANAEKLFF; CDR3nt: TGTGCCAGCAGGTTTACAGCGAACGCTGAAAAACTGTTTTTT
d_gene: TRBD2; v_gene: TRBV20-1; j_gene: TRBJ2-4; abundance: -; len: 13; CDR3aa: CSGLAGPPHIQYF; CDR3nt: TGCAGTGGACTAGCGGGACCCCCACACATTCAGTACTTC
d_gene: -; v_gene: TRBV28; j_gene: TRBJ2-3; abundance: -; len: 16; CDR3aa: CASSSSRGASTDTQYF; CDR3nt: TGTGCCAGCAGTTCATCTAGGGGGGCAAGCACAGATACGCAGTATTTT
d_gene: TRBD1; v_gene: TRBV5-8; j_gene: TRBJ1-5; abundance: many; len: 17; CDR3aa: CASSFSGDSKSNQPQHF; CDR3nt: TGTGCCAGCAGCTTTTCTGGGGACAGTAAAAGCAATCAGCCCCAGCATTTT
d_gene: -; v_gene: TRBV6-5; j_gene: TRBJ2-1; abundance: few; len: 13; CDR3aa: CASSYLANNEQFF; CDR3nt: TGTGCCAGCAGTTACCTAGCCAACAATGAGCAGTTCTTC
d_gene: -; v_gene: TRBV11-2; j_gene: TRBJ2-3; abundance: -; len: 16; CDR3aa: CASSLGPLASTDTQYF; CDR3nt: TGTGCCAGCAGCCTGGGCCCACTAGCTAGCACAGATACGCAGTATTTT
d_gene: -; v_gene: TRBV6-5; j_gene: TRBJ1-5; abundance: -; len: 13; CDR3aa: CASSLNVDQPQHF; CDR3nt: TGTGCCAGCAGCTTAAACGTGGATCAGCCCCAGCATTTT
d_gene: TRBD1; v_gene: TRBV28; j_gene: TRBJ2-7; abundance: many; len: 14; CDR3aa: CASSPGTGSYEQYF; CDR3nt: TGTGCCAGCAGTCCCGGGACAGGGAGCTACGAGCAGTACTTC
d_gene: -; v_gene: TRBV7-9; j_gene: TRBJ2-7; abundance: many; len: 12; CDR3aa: CASSPRVYEQYF; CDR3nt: TGTGCCAGCAGCCCCAGGGTCTACGAGCAGTACTTC
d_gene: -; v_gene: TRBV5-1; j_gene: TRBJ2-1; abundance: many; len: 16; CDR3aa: CASSLFSASSHNEQFF; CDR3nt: TGCGCCAGCAGCTTGTTTAGCGCTTCGTCTCACAATGAGCAGTTCTTC
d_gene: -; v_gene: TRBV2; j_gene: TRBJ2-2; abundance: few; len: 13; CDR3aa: CASIRSWAGELFF; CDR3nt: TGTGCCAGCATTCGGTCGTGGGCCGGGGAGCTGTTTTTT
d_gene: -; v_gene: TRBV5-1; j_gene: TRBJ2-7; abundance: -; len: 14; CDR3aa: CASSLGGTKDEQYF; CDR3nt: TGCGCCAGCAGCTTGGGCGGGACAAAGGACGAGCAGTACTTC
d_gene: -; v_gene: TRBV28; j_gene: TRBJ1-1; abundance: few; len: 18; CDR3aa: CASSTQSGRGVGNTEAFF; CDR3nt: TGTGCCAGCAGTACCCAATCGGGGCGGGGAGTTGGGAACACTGAAGCTTTCTTT
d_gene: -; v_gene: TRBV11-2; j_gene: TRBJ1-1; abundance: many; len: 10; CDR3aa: CASSLTEAFF; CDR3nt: TGTGCCAGCAGTCTCACTGAAGCTTTCTTT
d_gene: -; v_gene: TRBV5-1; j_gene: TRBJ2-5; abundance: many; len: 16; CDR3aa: CASSLADDTSGETQYF; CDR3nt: TGCGCCAGCAGCTTGGCCGATGACACCTCCGGGGAGACCCAGTACTTC
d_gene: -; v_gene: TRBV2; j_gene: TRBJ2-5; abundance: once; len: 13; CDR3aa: CASSGGTGETQYF; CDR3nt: TGTGCCAGCAGTGGAGGTACAGGAGAGACCCAGTACTTC
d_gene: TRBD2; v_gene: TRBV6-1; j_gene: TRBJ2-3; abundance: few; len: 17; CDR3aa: CASSLPLGGDRTDTQYF; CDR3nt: TGTGCCAGCAGTCTCCCCCTGGGGGGGGACCGCACAGATACGCAGTATTTT
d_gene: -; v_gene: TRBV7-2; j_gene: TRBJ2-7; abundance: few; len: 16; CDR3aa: CASSFSSVLSVYEQYF; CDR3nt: TGTGCCAGCAGCTTTTCTAGCGTCCTATCGGTCTACGAGCAGTACTTC
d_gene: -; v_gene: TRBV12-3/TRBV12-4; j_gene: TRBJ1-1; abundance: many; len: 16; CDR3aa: CASSPRGSLRNTEAFF; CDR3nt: TGTGCCAGCAGTCCAAGGGGATCACTGAGGAACACTGAAGCTTTCTTT
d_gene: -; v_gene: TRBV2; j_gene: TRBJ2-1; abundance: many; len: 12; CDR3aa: CASSQQDNEQFF; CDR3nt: TGTGCCAGCAGTCAACAGGACAATGAGCAGTTCTTC
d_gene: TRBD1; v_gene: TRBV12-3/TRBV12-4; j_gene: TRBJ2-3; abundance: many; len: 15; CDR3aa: CASSFEGAPTDTQYF; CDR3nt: TGTGCCAGCAGTTTTGAGGGGGCCCCCACCGATACGCAGTATTTT
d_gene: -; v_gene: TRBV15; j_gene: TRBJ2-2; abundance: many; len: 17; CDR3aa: CATSRVVDLGDHGELFF; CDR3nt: TGTGCCACCAGCAGAGTTGTAGATTTGGGGGATCACGGGGAGCTGTTTTTT
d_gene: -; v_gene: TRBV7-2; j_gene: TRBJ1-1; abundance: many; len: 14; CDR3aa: CASSYTRQDAEAFF; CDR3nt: TGTGCCAGCAGCTATACCCGACAGGACGCTGAAGCTTTCTTT
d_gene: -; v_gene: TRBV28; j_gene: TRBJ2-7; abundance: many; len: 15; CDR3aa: CASSTSGGPSYEQYF; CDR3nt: TGTGCCAGCAGTACATCAGGAGGCCCCTCCTACGAGCAGTACTTC
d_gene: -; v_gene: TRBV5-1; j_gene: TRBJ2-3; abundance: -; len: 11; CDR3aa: CASSTEDTQYF; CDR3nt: TGCGCCAGCAGCACAGAAGATACGCAGTATTTT
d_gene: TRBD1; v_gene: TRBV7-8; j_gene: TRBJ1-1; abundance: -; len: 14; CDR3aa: CASSPTGQASEAFF; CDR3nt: TGTGCCAGCAGCCCAACGGGACAGGCTTCAGAGGCTTTCTTT
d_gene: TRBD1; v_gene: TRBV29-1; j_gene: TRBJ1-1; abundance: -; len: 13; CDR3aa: CSVGTGGRVEAFF; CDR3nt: TGCAGCGTTGGGACAGGGGGAAGAGTTGAAGCTTTCTTT
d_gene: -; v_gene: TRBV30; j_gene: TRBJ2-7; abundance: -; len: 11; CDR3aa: CACRSPYEQYF; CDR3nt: TGTGCCTGTCGATCTCCATACGAGCAGTACTTC
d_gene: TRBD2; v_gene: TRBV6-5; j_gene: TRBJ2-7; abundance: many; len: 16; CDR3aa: CASSPSGSGTPFEQYF; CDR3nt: TGTGCCAGTTCCCCATCAGGGAGCGGGACGCCCTTCGAGCAGTACTTC
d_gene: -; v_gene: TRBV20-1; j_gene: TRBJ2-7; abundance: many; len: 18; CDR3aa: CSARDSAGLTQTTLEQYF; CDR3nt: TGCAGTGCTAGAGATTCGGCAGGACTAACCCAAACGACTCTCGAGCAGTACTTC
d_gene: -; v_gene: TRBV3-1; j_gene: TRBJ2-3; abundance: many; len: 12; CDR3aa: CASSRNTDTQYF; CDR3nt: TGTGCCAGCAGCCGAAATACAGATACGCAGTATTTT
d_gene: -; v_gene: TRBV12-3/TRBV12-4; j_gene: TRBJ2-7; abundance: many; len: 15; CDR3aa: CASSLEGTLLYEQYF; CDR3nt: TGTGCCAGCAGTTTAGAGGGGACCCTCCTCTACGAGCAGTACTTC
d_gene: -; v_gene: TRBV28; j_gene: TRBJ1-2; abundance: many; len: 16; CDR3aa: CASTHGGGQANYGYTF; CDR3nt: TGTGCCAGCACACATGGAGGAGGACAAGCTAACTATGGCTACACCTTC
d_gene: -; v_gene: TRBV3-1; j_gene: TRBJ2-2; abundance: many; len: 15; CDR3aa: CASSQAAGNTGELFF; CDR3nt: TGTGCCAGCAGCCAAGCTGCAGGAAACACCGGGGAGCTGTTTTTT
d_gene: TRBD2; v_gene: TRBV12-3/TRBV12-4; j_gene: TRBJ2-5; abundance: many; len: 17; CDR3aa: CASSLGSRLAGRETQYF; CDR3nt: TGTGCCAGCAGTTTAGGCAGCCGACTAGCGGGGCGGGAGACCCAGTACTTC
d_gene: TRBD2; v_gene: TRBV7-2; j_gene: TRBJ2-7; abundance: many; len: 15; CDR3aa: CASSLGRGGIHEQYF; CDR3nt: TGTGCCAGCAGCTTAGGGCGGGGGGGCATACACGAGCAGTACTTC
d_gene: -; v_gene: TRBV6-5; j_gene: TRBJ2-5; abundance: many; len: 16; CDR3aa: CASSYAGIRNQETQYF; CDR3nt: TGTGCCAGCAGTTACGCTGGTATTCGAAACCAAGAGACCCAGTACTTC